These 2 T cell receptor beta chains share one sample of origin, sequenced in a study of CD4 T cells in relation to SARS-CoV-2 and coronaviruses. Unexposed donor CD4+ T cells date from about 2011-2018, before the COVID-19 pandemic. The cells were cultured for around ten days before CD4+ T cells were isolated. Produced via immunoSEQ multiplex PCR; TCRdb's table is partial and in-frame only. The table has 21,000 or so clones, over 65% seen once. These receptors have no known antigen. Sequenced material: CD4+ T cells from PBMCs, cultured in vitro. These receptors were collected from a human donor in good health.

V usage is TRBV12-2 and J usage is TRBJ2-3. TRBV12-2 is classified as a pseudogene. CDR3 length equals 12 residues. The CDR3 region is CASRRLYDTQYF. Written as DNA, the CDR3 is TGTGCAAGTCGTCGCCTTTATGATACGCAGTATTTT.

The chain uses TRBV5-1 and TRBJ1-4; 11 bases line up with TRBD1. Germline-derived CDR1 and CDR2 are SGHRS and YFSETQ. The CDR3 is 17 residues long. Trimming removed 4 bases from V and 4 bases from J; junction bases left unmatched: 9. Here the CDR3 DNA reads TGCGCCAGCAGCCCCAGACCGGGACAGGGGGGTAATGAAAAACTGTTTTTT. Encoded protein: CASSPRPGQGGNEKLFF.